These T cell receptor beta chains were read from a single sample in a study of T cell responses to AZD1222 COVID-19 vaccine. Repertoires were generated with immunoSEQ multiplex PCR, while TCRdb's copy carries only in-frame clones and drops some. The sample lists tens of thousands of clones, over 75% occurring once. Sequenced here: peripheral blood, sampled on day 0 of MenACWY control vaccination. Receptors originate from an adult in good health. CDR3s include the opening cysteine and the closing phenylalanine or tryptophan. Fields, in order: CDR3 protein, CDR3 DNA, clone size, J gene, V gene, D gene. D genes are given only for firm matches. Not all rows give a size; the values are once, few, many and, for expanded clones, a class.

CASSPSGRPSNEQFF TGTGCCAGCAGCCCCTCGGGGAGACCAAGCAATGAGCAGTTCTTC NA TRBJ2-1 TRBV7-9 NA
CASSLSGSGELFF TGTGCCAGCAGCTTATCAGGGTCTGGGGAGCTGTTTTTT once TRBJ2-2 TRBV7-9 NA
CASSAGGQGYGETQYF TGTGCCAGCAGCGCAGGTGGCCAGGGCTACGGAGAGACCCAGTACTTC NA TRBJ2-5 TRBV9 NA
CAWSGTSGWRGEQFF TGTGCCTGGAGCGGGACTAGCGGATGGAGAGGTGAGCAGTTCTTC NA TRBJ2-1 TRBV30 TRBD2
CASSLNQGVNTEAFF TGCGCCAGCAGCCTTAACCAAGGGGTGAACACTGAAGCTTTCTTT few TRBJ1-1 TRBV4-1 NA
CASSPDSNYGYTF TGTGCCAGCAGCCCGGACAGTAACTATGGCTACACCTTC NA TRBJ1-2 TRBV7-8 NA
CASSRGPSSTDTQYF TGTGCCAGCAGCCGCGGTCCGTCAAGCACAGATACGCAGTATTTT NA TRBJ2-3 TRBV6-2/TRBV6-3 NA
CASSYQDYSYEQYF TGTGCCAGCAGCTACCAGGACTACTCCTACGAGCAGTACTTC NA TRBJ2-7 TRBV3-1/TRBV3-2 NA
CASSLAGPSYEQYF TGTGCCAGCAGCTTGGCAGGTCCCTCCTACGAGCAGTACTTC NA TRBJ2-7 TRBV7-8 NA
CSVGARGYGYTF TGCAGCGTGGGGGCGCGGGGCTATGGCTACACCTTC NA TRBJ1-2 TRBV29-1 NA
CASRRQQGMNTEAFF TGTGCCAGCAGACGCCAACAGGGAATGAACACTGAAGCTTTCTTT NA TRBJ1-1 TRBV6-5 NA
CASSNTQGQGAGAFF TGTGCCAGTAGTAACACCCAGGGACAGGGGGCCGGCGCTTTCTTT NA TRBJ1-1 TRBV19 TRBD1
CASSPSGATGELFF TGTGCCAGCAGCCCTTCGGGGGCCACCGGGGAGCTGTTTTTT NA TRBJ2-2 TRBV7-8 NA
CASSYGQDPYYGYTF TGTGCCAGCAGTTACGGGCAGGACCCCTACTATGGCTACACCTTC NA TRBJ1-2 TRBV6-6 NA
CASSWDLVSTDTQYF TGTGCCAGCAGCTGGGACCTGGTTAGCACAGATACGCAGTATTTT NA TRBJ2-3 TRBV6-2/TRBV6-3 NA
CASRGLAGADTQYF TGTGCCAGCAGGGGACTAGCGGGAGCAGATACGCAGTATTTT NA TRBJ2-3 TRBV28 TRBD2
CASSFERDGYTF TGCGCCAGCAGCTTTGAGAGGGATGGCTACACCTTC NA TRBJ1-2 TRBV5-1 NA
CASSYSPTDEQFF TGTGCCAGCAGTTACTCCCCAACCGATGAGCAGTTCTTC NA TRBJ2-1 TRBV6-5 NA
CASRETQYF TGCGCCAGCAGAGAGACCCAGTACTTC NA TRBJ2-5 TRBV10-2 NA
CASWITGSGTIYF TGTGCCAGTTGGATAACGGGGAGTGGGACCATATATTTT NA TRBJ1-3 TRBV5-4 NA
CASSLLSSSTDTQYF TGTGCCAGCAGCTTGCTGTCTTCTAGCACAGATACGCAGTATTTT NA TRBJ2-3 TRBV7-9 NA
CASSRLVASYEQYF TGTGCCAGCAGCCGACTAGTTGCTTCCTACGAGCAGTACTTC NA TRBJ2-7 TRBV11-2 NA
CASRTGDNEQFF TGTGCCAGCAGAACAGGGGACAATGAGCAGTTCTTC NA TRBJ2-1 TRBV28 TRBD1
CASSTLGTEQYF TGTGCCAGCAGTACCCTGGGGACCGAGCAGTACTTC NA TRBJ2-7 TRBV6-5 NA